Described below is a single T cell receptor beta chain sequence and its context. CDR3 length: 10 amino acids. Trimming took off 9 bases at V and 1 base at J, with 3 bases between the two ends. This record belongs to a study of blood T cell repertoires in COVID-19. At the level of the study: PBMCs, B-cell-depleted T cells, or T cells were the source of the cDNA or gDNA that made up the material.

Those enrolled, adults aged about 18 to 89 years, came from some 23 US areas. Donors were grouped by their self-reported clinical history. In the study's own analysis: Amplification from reference gene primers served as the basis for estimated nucleated cell counts. TCRdb keeps only in-frame clones here, not all; method: immunoSEQ multiplex PCR. V, J and clone size are those of that table, while D and trimming were read from the DNA. The sample includes hundreds of thousands of clones, about nine tenths of them seen just once. The specimen sequenced was PBMCs or T cells enriched from blood (not recorded which). The sequence derives from a woman aged 25 to 45 with acute COVID-19. The chain combines TRBV12-3 or TRBV12-4 with TRBJ1-1; D not certain. CDR3 sequence: CASKNTEAFF. The CDR3 bases are TGTGCCAGTAAGAACACTGAAGCTTTCTTT.